The 18 T cell receptor beta chains given below trace back to one sample, sequenced in a study of T cells after yellow fever vaccination. One entry per CDR3 protein, called by TCRdb with MiXCR from the 5' RACE reads. The table has a few hundred thousand distinct CDR3 sequences, approximately 3.3% seen once. Sequenced here: CD4+ T cells sorted from PBMCs, sampled 10 days after the yellow fever booster vaccination. These receptors all stem from a man younger than 35 who received the YFV17D yellow fever vaccine.

A few counts support this clonotype. This chain connects TRBV29-1 to TRBJ1-2; tentative D call: TRBD1 (5 bases). Per germline, CDR1 SQVTM and CDR2 ANQGSEA. The germline V and J ends were trimmed by 3 bases and 6 bases, with 14 bases remaining between them. This CDR3 has 13 amino acids. The CDR3 DNA sequence: TGCAGCGTTGACCTTACAGGAGGAGATGGCTACACCTTC. Translation gives CSVDLTGGDGYTF.

Only a few counts were recorded for this clonotype. The chain employs TRBV5-1 and TRBJ1-2, with D possibly matching TRBD1 (6 bases). Per the germline V gene, CDR1 is SGHRS and CDR2 is YFSETQ. The V gene lost 4 bases and the J gene lost 8 bases, with 21 bases spanning the gap. The CDR3 has 15 amino acids. This CDR3 is CASSILGGAGQGYTF. Here the CDR3 DNA reads TGCGCCAGCAGCATCCTGGGGGGCGCAGGTCAAGGCTACACCTTC.

This clonotype has more than one count but fewer than ten. CDR3 DNA sequence: TGTGCCAGCAGCTTGGTGCCCGGAACCGGAAACACCATATATTTT. Translated, it gives CASSLVPGTGNTIYF. The chain employs TRBV5-5 and TRBJ1-3; no clear D gene. V was pared by 0 bases and J by 4 bases, with 11 bases between. CDR1 and CDR2 (germline): SGHKS, YYEKEE (reference sequence). CDR3 length equals 15 residues.

This clonotype was seen many times. The CDR3 region has the DNA TGTGCCACCAGTGATCCCGGGACAGGGGGATCCGGGGAGCTGTTTTTT. The encoded protein is CATSDPGTGGSGELFF. The chain joins TRBV24-1 to TRBJ2-2; 11 bases fit TRBD1. With 3 bases clipped from V and 6 bases from J, the junction kept 5 bases outside the gene matches. The CDR3 contains 16 residues. Per the germline V gene, CDR1 is KGHDR and CDR2 is SFDVKD.

This clonotype came up a few times. J is TRBJ1-6 and V is TRBV20-1; 7 bases match TRBD1. The V gene's germline CDR1 is DFQATT and CDR2 SNEGSKA (reference sequence). This CDR3 region has 16 residues. V shed 1 base, J shed 11 bases, and the junction held 14 bases outside the gene matches. The CDR3 DNA reads TGCAGTGCTAGAGTGGGTACTTCCAGGGGGACGACACCCCTCCACTTT. This encodes CSARVGTSRGTTPLHF.

The sample holds a few counts of this clonotype. This rearrangement joins TRBV7-3 to TRBJ2-5; 11 bases match TRBD2. After removal of 2 bases from V and 5 bases from J, the junction contained 4 bases not matched to a gene. This CDR3 comprises 15 residues. CDR1 SGHTA and CDR2 FQGTGA come from the germline V gene. Here the CDR3 DNA reads TGTGCCAGCAGCTTATCGACTAGCGGGGCTGAGACCCAGTACTTC. Amino acid sequence: CASSLSTSGAETQYF.

This clonotype appeared a few times. DNA for the CDR3: TGTGCCAGCAGTTTACTTACTGAAGCTTTCTTT. Its protein is CASSLLTEAFF. The V call is TRBV28, the J call TRBJ1-1; D unclear. This CDR3 comprises 11 residues. Trimming pared 2 bases from V and 5 bases from J, leaving 3 bases between. Per the germline V gene, CDR1 is MDHEN and CDR2 is SYDVKM.

This clonotype was recorded a few times. V and J are TRBV6-5 and TRBJ2-5; the match to TRBD1 covers 8 bases. Germline V lookup: CDR1 MNHEY, CDR2 SVGAGI. The CDR3 sequence is 13 residues long. J lost 5 bases, V lost 5 bases, and 4 bases had no gene match. In nucleotides, the CDR3 is TGTGCCAGCAGTATCCGGGACAGGGAGACCCAGTACTTC. Its translation: CASSIRDRETQYF.

CDR3 loop: CASSLGQGLENSPLHF. CDR3 in DNA: TGTGCCAGCAGCTTGGGGCAGGGGTTGGAGAATTCACCCCTCCACTTT. The V and J genes are TRBV5-6 and TRBJ1-6; the D gene is possibly TRBD1 (6 bases). This CDR3 is 16 amino acids long. V lost 0 bases to trimming and J lost 7 bases, with 14 bases between them. The germline V gene encodes CDR1 SGHDT and CDR2 YYEEEE.

This clonotype has ten or more counts. The V gene is TRBV5-1, the J gene TRBJ2-5, with 10 bases aligning to TRBD1. This CDR3 comprises 12 residues. Germline V gives CDR1 SGHRS, CDR2 YFSETQ. Trimming removed 5 bases from V and 7 bases from J; junction bases left unmatched: 2. CDR3 loop: CASSWDRGTQYF. DNA of the CDR3: TGCGCCAGCAGTTGGGACAGGGGGACCCAGTACTTC.

This clonotype was seen repeatedly, ten times or more. V is TRBV5-1 and J is TRBJ2-3; 11 nucleotides align to TRBD2. V shed 4 bases and J 2 bases; nucleotides not matched to a gene: 6. Germline loops: CDR1 SGHRS, CDR2 YFSETQ. The CDR3 contains 16 residues. In DNA form, the CDR3 reads TGCGCCAGCAGCGGCGGACTAGCGGGTTACACAGATACGCAGTATTTT. This sequence encodes CASSGGLAGYTDTQYF.

The genes are TRBV5-1 and TRBJ1-1; a weak D match, TRBD1 (6 bases). Germline CDR1 reads SGHRS; CDR2 reads YFSETQ. Trimming removed 4 bases at V and 1 base at J, with 11 bases between. The length of the CDR3 is 14 residues. This chain's CDR3 is CASSHGQPNTEAFF. The CDR3 nucleotides read TGCGCCAGCAGCCACGGACAGCCGAACACTGAAGCTTTCTTT.

This clonotype was detected only a few times. This chain joins TRBV25-1 and TRBJ1-1; D is uncertain. The ends were cut back, 5 bases at V and 1 base at J, with 11 bases in the middle. Germline assignment: CDR1 MGHDK and CDR2 SYGVNS. This CDR3 has 14 amino acids. CDR3 DNA: TGTGCCAGCAGTCGCGGCCCTGGGAACACTGAAGCTTTCTTT. Its protein product is CASSRGPGNTEAFF.

This clonotype was picked up many times. The genes are TRBV29-1 and TRBJ2-5; D call uncertain. This CDR3 contains 13 residues. Germline V gene lookup returns CDR1 SQVTM and CDR2 ANQGSEA. The ends were cut back, 2 bases at V and 5 bases at J, with 12 bases in the middle. The CDR3, as DNA: TGCAGCGTTGAAAGGTCCCTGAAGGAGACCCAGTACTTC. Its translation: CSVERSLKETQYF.

This clonotype has at least ten counts. This chain joins TRBV6-5 and TRBJ2-7; perhaps TRBD2 as D (6 bases). CDR3 length equals 15 residues. CDR1 and CDR2 from the germline V gene are MNHEY and SVGAGI. V lost 2 bases to trimming and J lost 2 bases, with 13 bases between them. CDR3 in amino acids: CASSYEGTLPYEQYF. The CDR3 DNA reads as TGTGCCAGCAGTTACGAGGGGACTTTGCCCTACGAGCAGTACTTC.

This chain links TRBV20-1 with TRBJ2-1, with a tentative D call TRBD2 (6 bases). With 7 bases removed from V and 6 bases from J, the gap between germline ends came to 25 bases. The CDR3 sequence is 16 residues long. Germline CDR1 is DFQATT and CDR2 is SNEGSKA (reference sequence). The CDR3 bases are TGCAGTGTGTACACCTTCCGGGGAGGCAGAAGCAATGAGCAGTTCTTC. Its protein is CSVYTFRGGRSNEQFF.

This rearrangement joins TRBV6-5 to TRBJ1-2, with 8 nucleotides matching TRBD1. The CDR3 spans 12 residues. Germline V lookup: CDR1 MNHEY, CDR2 SVGAGI. After removal of 8 bases from V and 5 bases from J, the junction contained 4 bases not matched to a gene. The CDR3 sequence is CASWTGYYGYTF. CDR3 DNA: TGTGCCAGCTGGACAGGGTATTATGGCTACACCTTC.

This clonotype was detected many times. The J gene is TRBJ2-3, the V gene TRBV7-2, with D possibly matching TRBD2 (7 bases). The CDR3 loop spans 17 amino acids. The germline V gene has CDR1 SGHTA and CDR2 FQGNSA. Trimming took off 1 base at V and 5 bases at J, with 19 bases between the two ends. In DNA, the CDR3 is TGTGCCAGCAGCTTAGTGGGGGGGCCCTCCGCACAAGATACGCAGTATTTT. Its protein is CASSLVGGPSAQDTQYF.